The T cell receptor (beta chain) described here comes from a study of blood T cell repertoires in COVID-19 (dated by TCRdb to the early 2020s). In terms of the full investigation: Collaborator samples came from the United States, Italy and Spain and covered acute and convalescent phases of COVID-19. A de-identified subject ID, COVID-19 status, age in years and sex were almost always included in the sample metadata. Samples came from the ongoing ImmuneRACE study (first 160 participants) plus 1,254 subjects from 6 global collaborators. Where HLA class I and class II types were available, the types were taken from metadata supplied by the sample provider, not from assay-based typing. The prospective study material was composed of cDNA or gDNA derived from T cells, B-cell-depleted T cells, or PBMCs. Deeply sampled blood TCRbeta repertoires from subjects exposed to, actively infected with, or recovered from COVID-19 were included in the dataset. The repertoires were released in a freely available public database meant as a resource for research on the immune response to SARS-CoV-2. General findings and caveats noted by the study authors: How much clinical and demographic metadata was included differed by source and by participant, and the metadata was provided uncurated.

In its sample, this clone was seen a few times. The specificity of this receptor is unknown. Within one base of it there is no much larger clone, and no base qualities were kept. In the prospective study, participants were 18 to 89 years old, resided in approximately 25 geographic areas of the United States, and were enrolled through a virtual design. To assign participants to cohorts, the prospective study relied on clinical history that participants themselves reported in a screening survey and a study questionnaire. Recovered participants in ImmuneRACE Cohort 3 were defined as having two consecutive negative NP/OP PCR tests, clearance from a healthcare professional, or resolution of symptoms. Each participant in the prospective study had whole blood, serum and a nasopharyngeal or oropharyngeal swab collected by mobile phlebotomists. Over a 2-month period, participants in the prospective study had the option of providing additional blood draws and questionnaires. Prospective study blood samples were shipped either frozen or at room temperature before DNA extraction.

The immunoSEQ Assay, a bias-controlled multiplex PCR, was used to amplify TCRbeta CDR3 regions from genomic DNA. Regarding the original processing steps: The number of nucleated cells in each sample was estimated by amplification of reference gene primers within the assay. To quantify the absolute abundance of each unique TCRbeta CDR3 rearrangement, sequence reads were collapsed and filtered. For each sample, productive Simpson clonality was calculated as the square root of Simpson's diversity index over productive rearrangements. Here the immuneACCESS table is served through TCRdb, limited to in-frame sequences with V and J called. Missing clones are a known gap in these copies; in checked studies unresolved V genes cover under half, and the rest lacks a known reason. From that table come the V and J calls and clone size; the DNA was used to work out D and trimming. In this sample the table shows approximately 210,000 clones, roughly 82% of which occur a single time. Of the sample, 10% to 15% falls within the top ten clones.

The CDR3 sequence holds 18 residues, the cysteine and phenylalanine included. Only the CDR3 portion is preserved as DNA: 54 bases, with reading frame beginning at the first base. Clipping removes 2 bases from V and 4 bases from J, with 14 as the unmatched junction base count. Sequences SGHVS (CDR1) and FQNEAQ (CDR2) are obtained from the germline V gene. The sequence derives from a man in his forties or fifties who had recovered from COVID-19. The sequencing sample was made of PBMCs or T cells enriched from blood (not recorded which). The chain joins TRBV7-8 to TRBJ2-7; TRBD2 aligns with 10 central bases. For the CDR3, the sequence is CASSLIPRPSGSGYEQYF. The sequence in DNA is TGTGCCAGCAGCTTAATCCCACGACCTAGCGGGAGTGGTTACGAGCAGTACTTC. The entire variable domain, with the stretches around the CDR3 drawn from the reference TRBV7-8 and TRBJ2-7 proteins, is GAGVSQSPRYKVAKRGQDVALRCDPISGHVSLFWYQQALGQGPEFLTYFQNEAQLDKSGLPSDRFFAERPEGSVSTLKIQRTQQEDSAVYLCASSLIPRPSGSGYEQYFGPGTRLTVT.